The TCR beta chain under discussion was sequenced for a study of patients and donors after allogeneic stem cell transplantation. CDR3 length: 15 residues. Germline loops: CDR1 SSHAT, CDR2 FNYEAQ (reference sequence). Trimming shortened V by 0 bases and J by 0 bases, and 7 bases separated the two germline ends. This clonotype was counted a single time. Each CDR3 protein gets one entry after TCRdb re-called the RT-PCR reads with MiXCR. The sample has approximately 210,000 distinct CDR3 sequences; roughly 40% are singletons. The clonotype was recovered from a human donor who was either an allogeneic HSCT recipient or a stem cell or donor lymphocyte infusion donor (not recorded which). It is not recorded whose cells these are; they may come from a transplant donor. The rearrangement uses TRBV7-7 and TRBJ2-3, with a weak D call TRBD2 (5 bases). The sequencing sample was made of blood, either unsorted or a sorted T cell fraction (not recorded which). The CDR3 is CASSLATGSTDTQYF. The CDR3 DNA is TGTGCCAGCAGCTTAGCTACGGGGAGCACAGATACGCAGTATTTT.